This record looks at one TCR beta chain sequence and its context. Sequencing used immunoSEQ multiplex PCR; TCRdb keeps in-frame clones, though not all of them. Altogether 50,000 to 75,000 clones are present, about nine tenths being singletons, with the ten largest covering less than 20%. The data derive from a study of T cells in localized non-small cell lung cancer. There are 14 residues in the CDR3. Germline-derived CDR1 and CDR2 are SQVTM and ANQGSEA. Germline trimming cut 7 bases from V and 7 bases from J; bases unmatched to any gene: 10. This specimen consisted of peripheral blood, obtained before any cancer treatment. The TCR sequence derives from a man aged 35-75 years with stage I lung adenocarcinoma. This chain joins TRBV29-1 and TRBJ2-1; TRBD2 matches at 10 bases. In nucleotides, the CDR3 is TGCAGCGGCCGACGAGGGACTAGCGCGAATGAGCAGTTCTTC. Translated: CSGRRGTSANEQFF.